Presented here are 30 T cell receptor beta chains from one specimen sequenced in a study of cytomegalovirus exposure and HLA in healthy donors. 60 Vbeta and 13 Jbeta primers were used in PCR. Repertoires were generated with immunoSEQ multiplex PCR, while TCRdb's copy carries only in-frame clones and drops some. The sample consists of about 120,000 clones, roughly 80% of them appearing once. The sequencing sample was made of PBMCs. These receptors were taken from a middle-aged man in good health and CMV-seropositive.

The genes are TRBV19 and TRBJ2-2; D perhaps matches TRBD2 (6 bases). The V gene's germline CDR1 is LNHDA and CDR2 SQIVND (reference sequence). The germline V and J ends were trimmed by 1 base and 2 bases, with 11 bases remaining between them. The CDR3 loop spans 16 amino acids. The CDR3 region is CASSIVSGVNTGELFF. As DNA, the CDR3 is TGTGCCAGTAGTATAGTTAGCGGAGTTAACACCGGGGAGCTGTTTTTT.

The chain uses TRBV10-3 and TRBJ2-1; 7 bases are shared with TRBD2. CDR1 is ENHRY, CDR2 SYGVKD, per germline. V shed 4 bases, J shed 4 bases, and the junction held 4 bases outside the gene matches. The CDR3 consists of 14 residues. DNA of the CDR3: TGTGCCATCAGTGGGCTAGCGGAGTACAATGAGCAGTTCTTC. This translates into CAISGLAEYNEQFF.

This sequence joins TRBV28 and TRBJ1-6, with 8 bases fitting TRBD1. In germline, CDR1 is MDHEN, CDR2 SYDVKM. This CDR3 is 13 amino acids long. After removal of 5 bases from V and 11 bases from J, the junction contained 5 bases not matched to a gene. CDR3 sequence (DNA): TGTGCCAGCAGTAGTGCAGGGGGCACACCCCTCCACTTT. It translates to CASSSAGGTPLHF.

The genes are TRBV10-3 and TRBJ2-7; 8 bases align to TRBD1. Trimming removed 8 bases from V and 3 bases from J; junction bases left unmatched: 6. Germline V lookup: CDR1 ENHRY, CDR2 SYGVKD. CDR3 size: 13 residues. The chain's CDR3 is CAISGQGNYEQYF. CDR3 coding DNA: TGTGCCATCTCCGGACAGGGTAACTACGAGCAGTACTTC.

This chain joins TRBV18 and TRBJ1-6; perhaps TRBD1 as D (6 bases). The CDR3 covers 13 residues. Trimming shortened V by 4 bases and J by 7 bases, and 8 bases separated the two germline ends. Germline loops: CDR1 KGHSH, CDR2 LQKENI. CDR3 region: CASSLDRNSPLHF. DNA of the CDR3: TGTGCCAGCTCACTTGACAGGAATTCACCCCTCCACTTT.

The chain uses TRBV28 and TRBJ1-1; no definite D call. Germline CDR1 and CDR2: MDHEN and SYDVKM. This CDR3 region has 12 residues. V was trimmed by 1 base and J by 2 bases, leaving 2 bases between them. The CDR3 spells CASSLLNTEAFF. CDR3 sequence (DNA): TGTGCCAGCAGTTTATTAAACACTGAAGCTTTCTTT.

The rearrangement uses TRBV4-1 and TRBJ2-7; 9 bases fit TRBD1. The CDR3 covers 15 residues. With V trimmed by 2 bases and J by 7 bases, 9 bases remained unmatched. Germline V lookup: CDR1 MGHRA, CDR2 YSYEKL. The CDR3 region has the DNA TGCGCCAGCAGCCAACCGGGACAGGGCCCTCGGGAGCAGTACTTC. It translates to CASSQPGQGPREQYF.

The chain links TRBV6-8 to TRBJ1-5, with TRBD1 as a possible D gene (6 bases). V lost 2 bases to trimming and J lost 3 bases, with 14 bases between them. The germline V gene has CDR1 MNHGY and CDR2 SAAAGT. CDR3 size: 16 residues. The DNA for the CDR3 is TGTGCCAGCAGTTACAAGGGGACAAACCCCAATCAGCCCCAGCATTTT. Translation: CASSYKGTNPNQPQHF.

The rearrangement joins TRBV29-1 to TRBJ2-6, with TRBD1 matching 7 bases. The CDR3 has 15 residues. V dropped 4 bases and J dropped 0; count of bases not matched to a gene: 3. Germline assignment: CDR1 SQVTM and CDR2 ANQGSEA. CDR3 sequence: CSVVAGGSGANVLTF. CDR3 coding DNA: TGCAGCGTTGTGGCAGGGGGCTCTGGGGCCAACGTCCTGACTTTC.

The chain has TRBV7-2 and TRBJ2-1; D might be TRBD2 (7 bases). Germline-derived CDR1 and CDR2 are SGHTA and FQGNSA. This CDR3 comprises 18 residues. V gave up 6 bases and J gave up 6 bases, with 27 bases separating them. The CDR3 DNA sequence: TGTGCCAGCAGTCCAGGGGCCCGGTACGCGGGAGTGGGCAATGAGCAGTTCTTC. This sequence encodes CASSPGARYAGVGNEQFF.

V is TRBV10-3 and J is TRBJ1-2; 9 bases line up with TRBD1. Germline CDR1 reads ENHRY; CDR2 reads SYGVKD. V lost 6 bases, J lost 6 bases, and 2 bases stayed unmatched. The CDR3 is made up of 12 amino acids. CDR3 region: CAISTGGDGYTF. The DNA of the CDR3 is TGTGCCATCAGCACAGGGGGCGATGGCTACACCTTC.

To note about this clone: Because the CDR3's place on the DNA is in doubt, the DNA is left out and the CDR3 is given as listed by TCRdb. The chain employs TRBV5-8 and TRBJ2-2; the DNA was not used to check the table's D call, TRBD2. The CDR3 comprises 13 residues, both ends counted. From germline, CDR1 is SGHTS and CDR2 YDEGEE. This CDR3 is CASSFLRAGELFF.

The chain has TRBV19 and TRBJ2-7; 11 bases agree with TRBD1. The CDR3 has 15 amino acids. J gave up 2 bases and V 4 bases, and 4 bases lay outside the gene matches. Germline V lookup: CDR1 LNHDA, CDR2 SQIVND (reference sequence). CDR3: CASSTRTGGAYEQYF. In nucleotides, the CDR3 is TGTGCCAGTAGTACCCGGACAGGGGGCGCCTACGAGCAGTACTTC.

The chain links TRBV7-9 to TRBJ1-2; tentative D call: TRBD1 (6 bases). V was pared by 1 base and J by 8 bases, with 17 bases between. The CDR3 consists of 15 residues. The germline V gene has CDR1 SEHNR and CDR2 FQNEAQ (reference sequence). For the CDR3, the DNA is TGTGCCAGCAGCTTAGTTTTGGACAGCGTCGGCGGCTACACCTTC. Its translation: CASSLVLDSVGGYTF. Variable domain in full (rest from reference TRBV7-9 and TRBJ1-2): DTGVSQNPRHKITKRGQNVTFRCDPISEHNRLYWYRQTLGQGPEFLTYFQNEAQLEKSRLLSDRFSAERPKGSFSTLEIQRTEQGDSAMYLCASSLVLDSVGGYTFGSGTRLTVV.

The chain carries TRBV18 and TRBJ2-1, with 11 nucleotides matching TRBD2. This CDR3 has 15 amino acids. CDR1 is KGHSH and CDR2 is LQKENI in the germline V gene. Germline trimming cut 5 bases from V and 7 bases from J; bases unmatched to any gene: 7. CDR3 protein: CASSSTSGSGNEQFF. CDR3 DNA sequence: TGTGCCAGCTCAAGCACTAGCGGGAGTGGAAATGAGCAGTTCTTC.

This clone was counted a single time. V gene TRBV10-2 combines with J gene TRBJ1-6; 8 bases match TRBD1. V lost 6 bases to trimming and J lost 10 bases; unmatched junction nucleotides: 8. The germline CDR1 and CDR2 sequences are WSHSY and SAAADI. The CDR3 covers 14 residues. The CDR3 DNA reads TGCGCCAGCAGACTGACAGGGGTCGACTCACCCCTCCACTTT. Its translation is CASRLTGVDSPLHF.

V gene TRBV5-1 combines with J gene TRBJ2-7, with TRBD1 matching over 8 bases. Germline values: CDR1 SGHRS, CDR2 YFSETQ. The CDR3 totals 16 residues. J was trimmed by 3 bases and V by 4 bases; bases with no gene match: 12. The CDR3 sequence: CASSLLTGTGIYEQYF. CDR3 DNA: TGCGCCAGCAGCCTCCTCACCGGGACAGGAATCTACGAGCAGTACTTC.

The rearrangement joins TRBV5-5 to TRBJ2-7, with a weak D call TRBD1 (6 bases). V lost 2 bases to trimming and J lost 3 bases, with 9 bases between them. This CDR3 is 13 amino acids long. Looked up from germline, CDR1 is SGHKS and CDR2 is YYEKEE (reference sequence). CDR3 loop: CASSFRTDYEQYF. The CDR3 region has the DNA TGTGCCAGCAGCTTTAGGACAGACTACGAGCAGTACTTC.

This chain connects TRBV13 to TRBJ2-1; 11 nucleotides line up with TRBD2. Germline V CDR1 and CDR2: PRHDT, FYEKMQ (reference sequence). The ends lost 4 bases at V and 8 bases at J; junction bases unmatched: 13. This CDR3 contains 17 residues. Here the CDR3 DNA reads TGTGCCAGCAGCTACAGACTAGCGGGACAATTTAAGGATGAGCAGTTCTTC. It is translated as CASSYRLAGQFKDEQFF.

In DNA, the CDR3 is TGCGCCAGCAGCCAGGCAAACGTCCTGACTTTC. Protein sequence: CASSQANVLTF. This chain joins TRBV4-1 and TRBJ2-6; unclear D gene. The germline CDR1 and CDR2 sequences are MGHRA and YSYEKL. The CDR3 runs 11 residues. V was shortened by 3 bases and J by 10 bases, with 4 bases between the two germline ends.

The chain carries TRBV27 and TRBJ2-7, with D possibly TRBD1 on 5 matching bases. The CDR3 extends over 13 amino acids. Germline assignment: CDR1 MNHEY and CDR2 SMNVEV (reference sequence). Trimming left V 2 bases short and J 4 bases short, with 9 bases between. DNA for the CDR3: TGTGCCAGCAGTTTAATCGGACAATACGAGCAGTACTTC. It encodes CASSLIGQYEQYF.

The rearrangement uses TRBV5-6 and TRBJ1-3, with D uncertain. V was cut by 0 bases and J by 0 bases, with 10 bases left in between. The CDR3 runs 16 residues. Germline V gene sequence: CDR1 SGHDT, CDR2 YYEEEE. The CDR3 reads CASSLGAQYSGNTIYF. The CDR3 bases are TGTGCCAGCAGCTTGGGGGCACAGTACTCTGGAAACACCATATATTTT.

The chain links TRBV28 to TRBJ1-1; D unresolved. Trimming removed 8 bases from V and 2 bases from J, with 12 bases in between. Germline CDR1 reads MDHEN; CDR2 reads SYDVKM. This CDR3 contains 13 residues. CDR3 in amino acids: CASRISKNTEAFF. CDR3 nucleotide sequence: TGTGCCAGCCGAATCTCTAAAAACACTGAAGCTTTCTTT.

The J gene is TRBJ1-5, the V gene TRBV2; D is uncertain. Germline lookup yields CDR1 SNHLY and CDR2 FYNNEI. Trimming cost V 4 bases and J 4 bases, with 11 bases left between them. This CDR3 has 14 amino acids. The CDR3 DNA reads TGTGCCAGCAGTGTTACTCCGAAAAATCAGCCCCAGCATTTT. As protein: CASSVTPKNQPQHF.

This rearrangement joins TRBV27 to TRBJ2-1, with no clear D. Per germline, CDR1 MNHEY and CDR2 SMNVEV (reference sequence). The CDR3 sequence is 13 residues long. V was pared by 2 bases and J by 5 bases, with 7 bases between. CDR3 protein: CASSLNRDNEQFF. The DNA for the CDR3 is TGTGCCAGCAGTTTAAATAGAGACAATGAGCAGTTCTTC.

In its sample, this clone was seen once. The V call is TRBV2, the J call TRBJ1-6, with 8 bases fitting TRBD1. The CDR3 is made up of 18 amino acids. With V trimmed by 8 bases and J by 4 bases, 16 bases remained unmatched. Germline loops: CDR1 SNHLY, CDR2 FYNNEI. The DNA for the CDR3 is TGTGCCAGCGGAGAGACAGGGGACCTCAACGTTTATAATTCACCCCTCCACTTT. Its translation is CASGETGDLNVYNSPLHF.

The chain couples TRBV5-1 to TRBJ1-6, with a tentative D call TRBD1 (6 bases). V lost 2 bases and J lost 5, with 11 bases in between. Germline CDR1 and CDR2: SGHRS and YFSETQ. This CDR3 contains 15 residues. In DNA form, the CDR3 reads TGCGCCAGCAGCTTTCAGGACAGAAATAATTCACCCCTCCACTTT. The encoded protein is CASSFQDRNNSPLHF.

V and J are TRBV25-1 and TRBJ1-4; 9 bases fit TRBD1. CDR1 is MGHDK and CDR2 is SYGVNS in the germline V gene. The CDR3 has 15 residues. Trimming at V came to 3 bases and at J to 8 bases, leaving 7 bases not matched to a gene. The CDR3 region has the DNA TGTGCCAGCAGTGATCCGGGACAGGGAGGAGAAAAACTGTTTTTT. It translates to CASSDPGQGGEKLFF.

This clone has more than one count but fewer than ten. The V call is TRBV10-3, the J call TRBJ1-1; 7 bases line up with TRBD1. The CDR3 has 13 residues. The J segment lost 5 bases and the V segment lost 11 bases, leaving 11 bases of the junction unmatched. The germline V gene encodes CDR1 ENHRY and CDR2 SYGVKD. The CDR3, as DNA: TGTGCCGTCCTAGGGGGCGCGGGGACTGAAGCTTTCTTT. Amino acid sequence: CAVLGGAGTEAFF.

This rearrangement joins TRBV5-1 to TRBJ1-1; 7 bases agree with TRBD1. CDR1 and CDR2 from the germline V gene are SGHRS and YFSETQ. Germline trimming cut 3 bases from V and 0 bases from J; bases unmatched to any gene: 2. This CDR3 spans 14 amino acids. CDR3 protein: CASSSRGMNTEAFF. The CDR3 DNA follows: TGCGCCAGCAGCTCCAGGGGGATGAACACTGAAGCTTTCTTT. Combining the CDR3 with reference TRBV5-1 and TRBJ1-1 gives the whole variable domain KAGVTQTPRYLIKTRGQQVTLSCSPISGHRSVSWYQQTPGQGLQFLFEYFSETQRNKGNFPGRFSGRQFSNSRSEMNVSTLELGDSALYLCASSSRGMNTEAFFGQGTRLTVV.